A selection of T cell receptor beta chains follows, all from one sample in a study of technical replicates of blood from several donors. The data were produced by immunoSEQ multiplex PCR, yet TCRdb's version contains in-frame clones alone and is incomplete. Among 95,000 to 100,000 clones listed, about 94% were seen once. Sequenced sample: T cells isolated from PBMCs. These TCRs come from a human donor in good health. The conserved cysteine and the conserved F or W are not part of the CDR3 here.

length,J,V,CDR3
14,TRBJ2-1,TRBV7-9,ASSQYPERYYNEQF
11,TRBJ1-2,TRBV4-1,ASSQERGLGYT
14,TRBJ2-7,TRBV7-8,ASSLARQASPYEQY
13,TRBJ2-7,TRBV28,ASSPTGESLYEQY
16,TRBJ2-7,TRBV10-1,ASSDLRTDPTRLYEQY
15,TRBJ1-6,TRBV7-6,ASSSIYRGLYNSPLH
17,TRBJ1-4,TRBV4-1,ASSPFFLEKAATNEKLF
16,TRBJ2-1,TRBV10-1,ASSDYRLAGTPGGEQF
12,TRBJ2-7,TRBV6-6,ASSYSGIHYEQY
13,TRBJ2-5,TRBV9,ASSVLASGVETQY
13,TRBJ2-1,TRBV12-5,ASGGTSGIYNEQF
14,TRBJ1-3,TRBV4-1,ASSPLDRASGNTIY
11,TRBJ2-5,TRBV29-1,SARQGAQGTQY
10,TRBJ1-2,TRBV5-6,ASSTRQGGYT
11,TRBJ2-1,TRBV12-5,ASGSGRINEQF
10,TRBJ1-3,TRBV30,AWSVGVDTIY
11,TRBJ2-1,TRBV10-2,ATAGGLFAEQF
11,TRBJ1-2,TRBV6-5,ASRPGTSYGYT
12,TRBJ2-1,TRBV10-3,AISVSGTYNEQF
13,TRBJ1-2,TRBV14,ASSQAGHLIYGYT
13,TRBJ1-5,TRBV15,ATSESTGANQPQH
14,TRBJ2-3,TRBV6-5,ASSYSLPGNTDTQY
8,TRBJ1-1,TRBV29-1,SGLYTEAF
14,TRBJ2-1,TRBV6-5,ASSSGLAGGNNEQF
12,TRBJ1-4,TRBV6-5,ASRFGEGDEKLF
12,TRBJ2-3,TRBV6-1,ASSSAGGGNTQY
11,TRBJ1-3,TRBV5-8,ASSGRLGNTIY
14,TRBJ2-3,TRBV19,ASMGQGGLVADTQY
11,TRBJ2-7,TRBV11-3,ASSQGGDYEQY
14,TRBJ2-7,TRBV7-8,ASSLGPPSGIYEQY
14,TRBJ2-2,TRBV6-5,ASSYRAGGFGGELF
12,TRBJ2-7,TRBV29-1,SVAVSPPSYEQY
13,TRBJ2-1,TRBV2,ASSEKLALINEQF